This T cell receptor beta chain originates from a study of blood T cell repertoires in COVID-19. V was pared by 0 bases and J by 1 base, with 11 bases between. There are 16 residues in the CDR3. Germline V gene lookup returns CDR1 SGHTA and CDR2 FQGTGA. Sequencing used immunoSEQ multiplex PCR; TCRdb keeps in-frame clones, though not all of them. The sample lists tens of thousands of clones; roughly 88% were seen once. Sequencing was carried out using peripheral blood. The rearrangement uses TRBV7-3 and TRBJ2-3; TRBD2 might be the D (6 bases). The sequence derives from a human donor in a cohort sampled during active COVID-19. The CDR3 DNA follows: TGTGCCAGCAGCTTAACTGAGACTAGAGGCACAGATACGCAGTATTTT. Translation gives CASSLTETRGTDTQYF.